Each of the 19 T cell receptor beta chains below was sequenced from the same sample in a study of T-cell memory formation after mild COVID-19. Using its own MiXCR run on the 5' RACE reads, TCRdb lists one record per CDR3 protein. Among about 300,000 distinct CDR3 sequences, around 19% were seen once, and the ten largest hold over 20%. Specimen: PBMCs or a T cell subset sorted from them (not recorded which). These TCRs come from a man between 18 and 35 years old who had mild COVID-19 (a few samples of this study predate the infection). Cell type and time point are not known.

This clonotype turned up a few times. The chain is built from TRBV5-5 and TRBJ1-2, with a weak D call TRBD1 (5 bases). The CDR3 extends over 17 amino acids. Germline CDR1 SGHKS, CDR2 YYEKEE (reference sequence). Trimming stripped 4 bases from V and 0 bases from J, with 19 bases between. CDR3 region: CASSRSMIGGANYGYTF. In nucleotides, the CDR3 is TGTGCCAGCAGCCGATCCATGATCGGGGGAGCTAACTATGGCTACACCTTC.

The genes are TRBV9 and TRBJ1-1; TRBD1 aligns across 7 bases. The CDR3 sequence is 14 residues long. The V and J ends lost 3 bases and 4 bases, in that order; junction bases with no gene match: 6. Germline V gives CDR1 SGDLS, CDR2 YYNGEE. CDR3 coding DNA: TGTGCCAGCAGCGCAAACCGGGACAGCACTGAAGCTTTCTTT. It codes for CASSANRDSTEAFF.

The J gene is TRBJ1-1, the V gene TRBV5-4; 8 bases align to TRBD1. CDR3 length: 15 amino acids. V lost 4 bases to trimming and J lost 6 bases; unmatched junction nucleotides: 11. Germline CDR1 and CDR2: SGHNT and YYREEE (reference sequence). The CDR3 sequence: CASSEMDRVRSEAFF. CDR3 nucleotides: TGTGCCAGCAGCGAAATGGACAGGGTTAGGTCTGAAGCTTTCTTT. Drawing the rest from reference TRBV5-4 and TRBJ1-1, the complete variable domain is ETGVTQSPTHLIKTRGQQVTLRCSSQSGHNTVSWYQQALGQGPQFIFQYYREEENGRGNFPPRFSGLQFPNYSSELNVNALELDDSALYLCASSEMDRVRSEAFFGQGTRLTVV.

The chain combines TRBV5-1 with TRBJ2-5; D gene ambiguous. CDR1 and CDR2 (germline): SGHRS, YFSETQ. V was cut by 4 bases and J by 1 base, with 11 bases left in between. The CDR3 has 14 residues. The CDR3 loop is CASSPFGSQETQYF. The CDR3 DNA sequence: TGCGCCAGCAGCCCCTTCGGCTCCCAAGAGACCCAGTACTTC.

The chain joins TRBV10-3 to TRBJ2-3; 7 nucleotides align to TRBD2. With 11 bases clipped from V and 1 base from J, the junction kept 3 bases outside the gene matches. The length of the CDR3 is 12 residues. CDR1 and CDR2 (germline): ENHRY, SYGVKD. Here the CDR3 reads CAGGGRTDTQYF. DNA for the CDR3: TGTGCCGGGGGGGGACGCACAGATACGCAGTATTTT.

V and J are TRBV20-1 and TRBJ1-3, with 10 bases fitting TRBD1. Per the germline V gene, CDR1 is DFQATT and CDR2 is SNEGSKA (reference sequence). This CDR3 has 12 residues. V trimming: 1 base; J trimming: 15 bases; junction bases outside the gene matches: 6. The CDR3 coding sequence is TGCAGTGCTAGAGCCGACCGGGACAGGGGATATTTT. Translating gives CSARADRDRGYF.

This chain connects TRBV23-1 to TRBJ2-7, with TRBD2 matching 7 bases. TRBV23-1 is an open reading frame, and its role is uncertain. The CDR3 extends over 19 amino acids. The J segment lost 12 bases and the V segment lost 3 bases, leaving 29 bases of the junction unmatched. This chain's CDR3 is CASSHPNPKDLELLRGGYV. The DNA for the CDR3 is TGCGCCAGCAGTCACCCAAACCCCAAGGACCTAGAACTACTTCGCGGGGGGTACGTC.

This clonotype was picked up many times. The chain is built from TRBV20-1 and TRBJ1-3; the D is unclear. V was clipped by 5 bases and J by 4 bases, with 9 bases between them. The CDR3 is 12 amino acids. Looked up from germline, CDR1 is DFQATT and CDR2 is SNEGSKA (reference sequence). Here the CDR3 DNA reads TGCAGTGCTGCTGGGCCCGGAAACACCATATATTTT. Translated: CSAAGPGNTIYF.

This clonotype was seen a handful of times. The genes are TRBV6-5 and TRBJ1-1; TRBD1 might be the D (6 bases). CDR3 length equals 14 residues. V was cut by 5 bases and J by 0 bases, with 10 bases left in between. Germline lookup yields CDR1 MNHEY and CDR2 SVGAGI. CDR3 region: CASSRQELNTEAFF. As DNA, the CDR3 is TGTGCCAGCAGTCGACAGGAGTTGAACACTGAAGCTTTCTTT.

The chain has TRBV7-6 and TRBJ2-3; the D is unclear. Trimming took off 2 bases at V and 4 bases at J, with 13 bases between the two ends. The CDR3 has 15 residues. CDR1 is SGHVS, CDR2 FNYEAQ, per germline. The DNA for the CDR3 is TGTGCCAGCAGCTTAACACAATGGCAAGCAGATACGCAGTATTTT. Its protein product is CASSLTQWQADTQYF.

The V call is TRBV5-1, the J call TRBJ2-4, with no clear D. This CDR3 region has 15 residues. Germline CDR1 and CDR2: SGHRS and YFSETQ. V lost 0 bases and J lost 3, with 10 bases in between. The CDR3 reads CASSLAWDYKNIQYF. DNA of the CDR3: TGCGCCAGCAGCTTGGCCTGGGATTACAAAAACATTCAGTACTTC. The full variable domain, its missing parts supplied by reference TRBV5-1 and TRBJ2-4, is KAGVTQTPRYLIKTRGQQVTLSCSPISGHRSVSWYQQTPGQGLQFLFEYFSETQRNKGNFPGRFSGRQFSNSRSEMNVSTLELGDSALYLCASSLAWDYKNIQYFGAGTRLSVL.

This clonotype appeared many times. This sequence joins TRBV7-2 and TRBJ2-5; TRBD2 might be the D (6 bases). Trimming removed 8 bases at V and 4 bases at J, with 8 bases between. In germline, CDR1 is SGHTA, CDR2 FQGNSA. There are 11 residues in the CDR3. CDR3 DNA: TGTGCCAGCCGGCGGGGAGAGACCCAGTACTTC. Amino acids: CASRRGETQYF.

The chain uses TRBV4-1 and TRBJ1-5, with D possibly being TRBD1 (6 bases). The CDR3 loop spans 15 amino acids. V lost 3 bases, J lost 3 bases, and 12 bases lay in between. In germline, CDR1 is MGHRA, CDR2 YSYEKL. CDR3 bases: TGCGCCAGCAGCCAGACTACAGGGACCAATCAGCCCCAGCATTTT. As protein: CASSQTTGTNQPQHF.

The chain carries TRBV20-1 and TRBJ2-5; D gene uncertain. Trimming took off 0 bases at V and 5 bases at J, with 13 bases between the two ends. The CDR3 is 14 amino acids. Germline lookup yields CDR1 DFQATT and CDR2 SNEGSKA (reference sequence). In DNA, the CDR3 is TGCAGTGCTAGAGAAGGACGGGCCGGGGAGACCCAGTACTTC. It yields the protein CSAREGRAGETQYF.

This clonotype has more than one count but fewer than ten. This rearrangement joins TRBV2 to TRBJ1-1; D is ambiguous. V was shortened by 1 base and J by 1 base, with 25 bases between the two germline ends. The CDR3 contains 20 residues. The germline CDR1 and CDR2 sequences are SNHLY and FYNNEI. DNA for the CDR3: TGTGCCAGCAGTGAAGGTGCCACGAGGTCGAGGAGGCTTGGGAACACTGAAGCTTTCTTT. It codes for CASSEGATRSRRLGNTEAFF.

CDR3 loop: CASSLTLQGADEQYF. The CDR3 DNA reads TGTGCCAGCAGCTTAACGCTACAGGGGGCGGACGAGCAGTACTTC. The J gene is TRBJ2-7, the V gene TRBV7-2; TRBD1 aligns across 9 bases. Trimming at V came to 2 bases and at J to 5 bases, leaving 7 bases not matched to a gene. The CDR3 runs 15 residues. The germline V gene has CDR1 SGHTA and CDR2 FQGNSA.

This clonotype was seen only a few times. The chain has TRBV9 and TRBJ1-5, with a possible D match to TRBD1 (6 bases). Germline V gene sequence: CDR1 SGDLS, CDR2 YYNGEE. Deletions cut 0 bases from V and 5 bases from J, with 12 bases between. The CDR3 has 15 amino acids. Here the CDR3 DNA reads TGTGCCAGCAGCGTAGCGGGTAAGGGGGATCAGCCCCAGCATTTT. It yields the protein CASSVAGKGDQPQHF.

This clonotype was found a few times. J is TRBJ1-1 and V is TRBV5-6; D not resolved. Trimming cost V 2 bases and J 0 bases, with 8 bases left between them. This CDR3 has 14 residues. Per the germline V gene, CDR1 is SGHDT and CDR2 is YYEEEE. CDR3 residues: CASSFQAVNTEAFF. The CDR3, as DNA: TGTGCCAGCAGCTTTCAGGCGGTGAACACTGAAGCTTTCTTT.

The chain employs TRBV5-5 and TRBJ1-2; 8 bases agree with TRBD1. The CDR3 has 14 amino acids. Germline CDR1 reads SGHKS; CDR2 reads YYEKEE (reference sequence). The junction had 2 bases not matched to a gene; V was cut back by 4 bases and J by 0 bases. The CDR3: CASSRDRPNYGYTF. The CDR3 DNA reads as TGTGCCAGCAGCAGGGACAGGCCTAACTATGGCTACACCTTC.